Below, 21 T cell receptor beta chains from the same sample are listed, as sequenced in a study of shared clonotypes between healthy human individuals. TCRdb's copy holds only in-frame clones and misses some; the assay was immunoSEQ multiplex PCR. The sample comprises 550,000 to 800,000 clones, approximately 74% of which are singletons, and around 1.6% rests with the top ten. Sequenced input: memory CD4+ T cells sorted from blood. The subset denotes: CD45RA-negative fraction. The receptors derive from a woman aged 25 to 39 in good health.

About this clone itself: Other DNA sequences in this sample translate to the same CDR3. J is TRBJ2-5 and V is TRBV5-1; D ambiguous. Trimming took off 4 bases at V and 3 bases at J, with 4 bases between the two ends. Germline values: CDR1 SGHRS, CDR2 YFSETQ. The CDR3 has 11 residues. The CDR3 DNA reads as TGCGCCAGCAGCAGGGAAGAGACCCAGTACTTC. Encoded protein: CASSREETQYF.

This clone was seen more than once but under ten times. This rearrangement joins TRBV29-1 to TRBJ1-4; 12 nucleotides line up with TRBD1. The CDR3 has 13 residues. Germline V gene lookup returns CDR1 SQVTM and CDR2 ANQGSEA. J gave up 10 bases and V 6 bases, and 6 bases lay outside the gene matches. DNA of the CDR3: TGCAGCGTGGGGGACAGGGGGCAGGGAAAACTGTTTTTT. This sequence encodes CSVGDRGQGKLFF.

The gene calls are TRBV6-5 and TRBJ2-5, with 9 bases lining up with TRBD1. Germline V gene lookup returns CDR1 MNHEY and CDR2 SVGAGI. Trimming cost V 2 bases and J 0 bases; bases outside gene matches: 4. The CDR3 is made up of 16 amino acids. This chain's CDR3 is CASSYHGQGYQETQYF. The CDR3 DNA reads TGTGCCAGCAGTTACCACGGACAGGGGTACCAAGAGACCCAGTACTTC.

This rearrangement joins TRBV11-1 to TRBJ2-1; 9 bases line up with TRBD1. With V trimmed by 7 bases and J by 8 bases, 9 bases remained unmatched. In germline, CDR1 is SGHAT, CDR2 FQDESV (reference sequence). This CDR3 region has 14 residues. The CDR3 protein is CASTPRDRVHEQFF. The CDR3, as DNA: TGTGCCAGCACACCACGGGACAGGGTCCATGAGCAGTTCTTC.

V and J are TRBV5-4 and TRBJ2-5; the D gene is possibly TRBD2 (6 bases). V was trimmed by 4 bases and J by 7 bases, leaving 17 bases between them. Per the germline V gene, CDR1 is SGHNT and CDR2 is YYREEE (reference sequence). The CDR3 runs 14 residues. This CDR3 reads CASSDPSAPGTQYF. The DNA of the CDR3 is TGTGCCAGCAGCGACCCTAGCGCCCCGGGGACCCAGTACTTC.

This chain uses TRBV10-3 with TRBJ2-2; no definite D call. CDR3 length: 13 residues. The germline CDR1 and CDR2 sequences are ENHRY and SYGVKD. V lost 7 bases and J 2 bases, leaving 8 bases between the germline ends. The CDR3 here is CAINEGNTGELFF. The CDR3, as DNA: TGTGCCATCAACGAAGGAAACACCGGGGAGCTGTTTTTT.

The rearrangement uses TRBV28 and TRBJ1-2; the D gene is possibly TRBD1 (5 bases). The germline gives CDR1 MDHEN, CDR2 SYDVKM. V dropped 2 bases and J dropped 4 bases, with 8 bases sitting between them. The CDR3 runs to 13 residues. The CDR3 DNA sequence: TGTGCCAGCAGTTTACAGGGCAGCTATGGCTACACCTTC. It codes for CASSLQGSYGYTF.

CDR3 coding DNA: TGTGCCAGCAAGAGAGGGGGTGGTTACGAGCAGTACTTC. Translation gives CASKRGGGYEQYF. The V and J genes are TRBV7-2 and TRBJ2-7; TRBD1 might be the D (6 bases). V lost 7 bases and J lost 4, with 14 bases in between. Germline V gene lookup returns CDR1 SGHTA and CDR2 FQGNSA. This CDR3 region has 13 residues.

The chain recombines TRBV7-8 with TRBJ2-1; D could derive from TRBD1 or TRBD2 (5 bases each). The CDR3 has 16 residues. CDR1 and CDR2 (germline): SGHVS, FQNEAQ. V shed 5 bases and J shed 6 bases, with 20 bases lying between them. The CDR3 here is CASSLRDQGSTNEQFF. The DNA for the CDR3 is TGTGCCAGCAGCCTGAGGGACCAAGGGTCCACCAATGAGCAGTTCTTC.

The J gene is TRBJ2-7, the V gene TRBV5-1; D gene uncertain. V was trimmed by 4 bases and J by 3 bases, leaving 14 bases between them. The germline V gene has CDR1 SGHRS and CDR2 YFSETQ. This CDR3 has 14 residues. This chain's CDR3 is CASSSVAGHYEQYF. CDR3 DNA: TGCGCCAGCAGCAGTGTGGCAGGCCACTACGAGCAGTACTTC.

The chain is built from TRBV19 and TRBJ1-4; D gene ambiguous. V was pared by 10 bases and J by 8 bases, with 17 bases between. Germline V CDR1 and CDR2: LNHDA, SQIVND (reference sequence). The CDR3 has 13 amino acids. The CDR3 loop is CATGPPGEEKLFF. CDR3 nucleotide sequence: TGTGCCACCGGACCGCCCGGCGAGGAAAAACTGTTTTTT.

This rearrangement joins TRBV27 to TRBJ1-5, with unresolved D. Germline V CDR1 and CDR2: MNHEY, SMNVEV (reference sequence). The CDR3 has 14 residues. The V end lost 3 bases, the J end lost 10 bases, and 16 bases lay between the germline ends. The CDR3 protein is CASSFSGQNLPQHF. The CDR3 coding sequence is TGTGCCAGCAGTTTCTCGGGTCAGAATTTACCCCAGCATTTT.

J is TRBJ2-7 and V is TRBV7-6, with 9 nucleotides matching TRBD1. The germline gives CDR1 SGHVS, CDR2 FNYEAQ. V gave up 4 bases and J gave up 5 bases; unmatched junction bases: 9. CDR3 length: 15 amino acids. In DNA form, the CDR3 reads TGTGCCAGCAGCTCCGCCCCAGGGACAGGGAACGAGCAGTACTTC. This translates into CASSSAPGTGNEQYF. Full variable domain (outside the CDR3, taken from reference TRBV7-6 and TRBJ2-7): GAGVSQSPRYKVTKRGQDVALRCDPISGHVSLYWYRQALGQGPEFLTYFNYEAQQDKSGLPNDRFSAERPEGSISTLTIQRTEQRDSAMYRCASSSAPGTGNEQYFGPGTRLTVT.

In nucleotides, the CDR3 is TGTGCCAGCACCCATGGGCTCGGGTATGAGCAGTTCTTC. It yields the protein CASTHGLGYEQFF. The rearrangement uses TRBV5-6 and TRBJ2-1; D unresolved. The CDR3 extends over 13 amino acids. Germline values: CDR1 SGHDT, CDR2 YYEEEE. Trimming removed 6 bases from V and 8 bases from J, with 15 bases in between.

The rearrangement joins TRBV9 to TRBJ2-5; 8 nucleotides line up with TRBD2. This CDR3 has 15 amino acids. Losses at the gene ends were 3 bases for V and 6 bases for J; bases not matched to a gene: 10. CDR1 and CDR2 (germline): SGDLS, YYNGEE. The CDR3 DNA reads TGTGCCAGCAGCGCCCAAGCGGGAGCGGGGAAGACCCAGTACTTC. It encodes CASSAQAGAGKTQYF.

This clone was recorded once. The chain uses TRBV15 and TRBJ2-7; D might be TRBD1 (6 bases). The CDR3 contains 15 residues. Trimming stripped 1 base from V and 5 bases from J, with 15 bases between. Germline-derived CDR1 and CDR2 are LNHNV and YYDKDF (reference sequence). CDR3 region: CATSRGGPGVNEQYF. CDR3 nucleotide sequence: TGTGCCACCAGCAGAGGGGGTCCAGGGGTAAACGAGCAGTACTTC.

The sample holds many counts of this clone. The chain combines TRBV6-5 with TRBJ1-2, with 8 bases identical to TRBD1. Germline CDR1 MNHEY, CDR2 SVGAGI. With 5 bases clipped from V and 4 bases from J, the junction kept 9 bases outside the gene matches. This CDR3 has 15 residues. CDR3: CASSQYRQGTYGYTF. CDR3 nucleotide sequence: TGTGCCAGCAGTCAATATAGACAGGGGACCTATGGCTACACCTTC.

This clone was seen many times. V gene TRBV14 combines with J gene TRBJ2-7, with 13 bases matching TRBD2. From germline, CDR1 is SGHDN and CDR2 FVKESK. With 0 bases clipped from V and 4 bases from J, the junction kept 6 bases outside the gene matches. The CDR3 runs 17 residues. CDR3 coding DNA: TGTGCCAGCAGCCAAGATCACCGACTAGCGGGAGGTTACGAGCAGTACTTC. Translated: CASSQDHRLAGGYEQYF.

The rearrangement links TRBV9 to TRBJ2-1, with a possible D match to TRBD1 (7 bases). CDR3 length: 16 residues. V was trimmed by 2 bases and J by 0 bases, leaving 12 bases between them. The germline CDR1 and CDR2 sequences are SGDLS and YYNGEE. CDR3 in amino acids: CASSVRGDSSYNEQFF. DNA of the CDR3: TGTGCCAGCAGCGTTAGGGGGGACAGCTCCTACAATGAGCAGTTCTTC.

This clone has a single count. This chain links TRBV28 with TRBJ2-1; D possibly corresponds to TRBD2 (6 bases). V lost 2 bases to trimming and J lost 6 bases, with 14 bases between them. This CDR3 has 15 residues. Germline CDR1 MDHEN, CDR2 SYDVKM. CDR3 nucleotides: TGTGCCAGCAGTTTACCCCCCCCAGCGGGCAATGAGCAGTTCTTC. Translating it yields CASSLPPPAGNEQFF.

The chain recombines TRBV5-5 with TRBJ2-7; 12 bases align to TRBD2. Germline values: CDR1 SGHKS, CDR2 YYEKEE (reference sequence). Unmatched junction bases numbered 5, after V lost 1 base and J lost 3 bases. The CDR3 consists of 16 residues. The CDR3 sequence: CASSLRWTSGIYEQYF. In DNA, the CDR3 is TGTGCCAGCAGCTTGAGGTGGACTAGCGGGATCTACGAGCAGTACTTC.